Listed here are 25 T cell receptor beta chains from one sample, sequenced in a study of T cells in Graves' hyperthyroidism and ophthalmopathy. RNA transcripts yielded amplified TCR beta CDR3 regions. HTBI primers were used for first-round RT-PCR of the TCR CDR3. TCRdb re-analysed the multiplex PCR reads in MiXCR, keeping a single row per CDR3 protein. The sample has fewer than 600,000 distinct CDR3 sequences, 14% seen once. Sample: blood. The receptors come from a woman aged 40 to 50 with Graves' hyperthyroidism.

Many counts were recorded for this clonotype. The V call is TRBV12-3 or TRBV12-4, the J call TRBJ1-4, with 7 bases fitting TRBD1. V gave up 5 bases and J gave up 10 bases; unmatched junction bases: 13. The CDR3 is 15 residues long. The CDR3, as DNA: TGTGCCAGCAGTCCCCGACAGGGAGGAACGGCAAAACTGTTTTTT. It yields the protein CASSPRQGGTAKLFF.

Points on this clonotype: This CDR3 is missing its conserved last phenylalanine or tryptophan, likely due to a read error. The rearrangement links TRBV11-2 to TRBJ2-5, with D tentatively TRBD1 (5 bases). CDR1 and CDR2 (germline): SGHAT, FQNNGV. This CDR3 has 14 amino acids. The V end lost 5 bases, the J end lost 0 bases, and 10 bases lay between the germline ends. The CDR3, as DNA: TGTGCCAGCAGCGAGCAGGGCAACCAAGAGACCCAGTACATC. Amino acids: CASSEQGNQETQYI.

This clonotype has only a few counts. The CDR3 nucleotides read TGTGCCAGCAGCGCTAATAGAGTTACCACAGATACGCAGTATTTT. This translates into CASSANRVTTDTQYF. The chain has TRBV3-1 and TRBJ2-3; D gene unclear. Per germline, CDR1 LGHDT and CDR2 YNNKEL (reference sequence). This CDR3 is 15 amino acids long. The ends were cut back, 5 bases at V and 2 bases at J, with 14 bases in the middle.

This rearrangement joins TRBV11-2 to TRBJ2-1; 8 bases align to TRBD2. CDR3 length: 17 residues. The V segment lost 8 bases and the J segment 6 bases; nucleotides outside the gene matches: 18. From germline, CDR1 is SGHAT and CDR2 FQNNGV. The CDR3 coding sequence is TGTGCCAGCTGGGCGGGGGAGAACACCGGGACTAGCAATGAGCAGTTCTTC. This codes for CASWAGENTGTSNEQFF.

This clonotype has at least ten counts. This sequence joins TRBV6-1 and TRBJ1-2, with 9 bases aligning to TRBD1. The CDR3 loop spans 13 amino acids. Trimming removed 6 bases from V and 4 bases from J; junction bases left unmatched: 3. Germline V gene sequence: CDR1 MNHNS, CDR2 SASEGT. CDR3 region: CASSKDRGYGYTF. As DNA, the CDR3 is TGTGCCAGCAGCAAGGACAGGGGCTATGGCTACACCTTC.

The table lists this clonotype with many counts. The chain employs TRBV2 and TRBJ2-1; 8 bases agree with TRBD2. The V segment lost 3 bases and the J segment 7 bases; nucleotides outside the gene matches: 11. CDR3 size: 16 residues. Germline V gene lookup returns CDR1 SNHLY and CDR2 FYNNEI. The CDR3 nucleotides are TGTGCCAGCAGTGACCCCGGGAAGCGGGAGAGTAATGAGCAGTTCTTC. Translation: CASSDPGKRESNEQFF.

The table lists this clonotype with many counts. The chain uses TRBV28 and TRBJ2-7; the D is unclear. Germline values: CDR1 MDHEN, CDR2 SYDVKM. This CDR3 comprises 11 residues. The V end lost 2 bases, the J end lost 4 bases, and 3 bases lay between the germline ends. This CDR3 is CASSLRYEQYF. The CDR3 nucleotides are TGTGCCAGCAGTTTACGGTACGAGCAGTACTTC.

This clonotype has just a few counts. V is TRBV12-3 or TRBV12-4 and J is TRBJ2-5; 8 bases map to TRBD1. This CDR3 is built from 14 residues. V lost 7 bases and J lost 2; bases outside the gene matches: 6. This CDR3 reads CASTWTGRQETQYF. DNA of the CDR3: TGTGCCAGCACCTGGACAGGGAGGCAAGAGACCCAGTACTTC.

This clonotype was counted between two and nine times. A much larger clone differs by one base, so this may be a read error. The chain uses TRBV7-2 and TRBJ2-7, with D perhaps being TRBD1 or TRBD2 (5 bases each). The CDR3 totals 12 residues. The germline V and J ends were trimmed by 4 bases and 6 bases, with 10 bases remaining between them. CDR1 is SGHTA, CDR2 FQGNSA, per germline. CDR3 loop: CASSWGICEQYF. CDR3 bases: TGTGCCAGCAGCTGGGGGATTTGCGAGCAGTACTTC.

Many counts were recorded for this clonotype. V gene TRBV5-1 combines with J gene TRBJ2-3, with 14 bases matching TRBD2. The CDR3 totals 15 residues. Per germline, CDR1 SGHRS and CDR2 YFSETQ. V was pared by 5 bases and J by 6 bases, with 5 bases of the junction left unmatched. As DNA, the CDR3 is TGCGCCAGCAGGACTAGCGGGAGGGCCAAGGATACGCAGTATTTT. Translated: CASRTSGRAKDTQYF.

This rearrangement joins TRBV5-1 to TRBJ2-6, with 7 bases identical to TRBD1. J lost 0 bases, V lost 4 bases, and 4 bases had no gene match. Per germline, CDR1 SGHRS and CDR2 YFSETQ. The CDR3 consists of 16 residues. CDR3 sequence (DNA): TGCGCCAGCAGCCTACAGGGGATCTCTGGGGCCAACGTCCTGACTTTC. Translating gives CASSLQGISGANVLTF.

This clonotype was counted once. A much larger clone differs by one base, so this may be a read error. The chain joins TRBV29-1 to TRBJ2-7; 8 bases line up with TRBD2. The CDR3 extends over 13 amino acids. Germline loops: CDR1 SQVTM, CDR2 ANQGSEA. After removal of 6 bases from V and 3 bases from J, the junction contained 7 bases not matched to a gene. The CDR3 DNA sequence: TGCAGCGTCCGACGGGGGGGGATCTACGAGCAGTACTTC. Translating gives CSVRRGGIYEQYF.

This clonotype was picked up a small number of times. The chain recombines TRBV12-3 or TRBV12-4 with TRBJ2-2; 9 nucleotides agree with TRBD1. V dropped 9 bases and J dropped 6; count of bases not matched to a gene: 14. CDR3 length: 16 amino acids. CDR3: CASGDPGQGVAGELFF. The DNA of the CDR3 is TGTGCCAGTGGGGATCCGGGACAGGGAGTGGCCGGGGAGCTGTTTTTT.

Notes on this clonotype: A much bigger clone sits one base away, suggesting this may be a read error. The CDR3 protein is CACRGEKLFF. CDR3 nucleotide sequence: TGTGCCTGCAGGGGTGAAAAACTGTTTTTT. The genes are TRBV6-2 or TRBV6-3 and TRBJ1-4, with D perhaps matching TRBD1 (6 bases). CDR1 and CDR2 (germline): MNHEY, SVGEGT. This CDR3 is built from 10 residues.

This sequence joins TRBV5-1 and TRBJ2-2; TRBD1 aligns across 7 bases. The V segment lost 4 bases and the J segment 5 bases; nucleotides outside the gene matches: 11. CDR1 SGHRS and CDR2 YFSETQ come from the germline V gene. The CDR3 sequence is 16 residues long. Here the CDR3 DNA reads TGCGCCAGCAGCCTCTCCCCGGGACAGAATACCGGGGAGCTGTTTTTT. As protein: CASSLSPGQNTGELFF.

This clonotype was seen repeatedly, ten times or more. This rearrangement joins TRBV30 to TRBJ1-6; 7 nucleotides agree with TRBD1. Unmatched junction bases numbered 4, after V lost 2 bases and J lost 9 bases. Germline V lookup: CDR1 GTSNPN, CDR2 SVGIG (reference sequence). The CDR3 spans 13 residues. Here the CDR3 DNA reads TGTGCCTGGAGTCAGGGGGTCGCTTCACCCCTCCACTTT. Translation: CAWSQGVASPLHF.

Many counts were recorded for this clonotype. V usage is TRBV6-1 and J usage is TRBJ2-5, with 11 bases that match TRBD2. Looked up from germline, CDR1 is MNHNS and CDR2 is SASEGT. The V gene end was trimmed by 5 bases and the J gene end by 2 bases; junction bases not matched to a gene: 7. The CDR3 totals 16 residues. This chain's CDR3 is CASSTPRTSGQETQYF. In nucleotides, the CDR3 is TGTGCCAGCAGTACTCCCCGGACTAGCGGGCAAGAGACCCAGTACTTC.

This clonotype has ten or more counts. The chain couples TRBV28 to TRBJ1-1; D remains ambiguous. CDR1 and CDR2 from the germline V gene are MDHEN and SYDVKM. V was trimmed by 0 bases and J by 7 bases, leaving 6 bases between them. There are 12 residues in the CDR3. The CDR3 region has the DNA TGTGCCAGCAGTTTATGGGCCGGTGAAGCTTTCTTT. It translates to CASSLWAGEAFF.

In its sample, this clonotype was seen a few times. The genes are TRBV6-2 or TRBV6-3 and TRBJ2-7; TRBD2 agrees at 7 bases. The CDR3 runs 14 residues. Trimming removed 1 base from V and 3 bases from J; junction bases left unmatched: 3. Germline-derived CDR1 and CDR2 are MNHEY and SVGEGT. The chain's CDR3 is CASSYLGLRYEQYF. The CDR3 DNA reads TGTGCCAGCAGTTACTTGGGACTACGCTACGAGCAGTACTTC.

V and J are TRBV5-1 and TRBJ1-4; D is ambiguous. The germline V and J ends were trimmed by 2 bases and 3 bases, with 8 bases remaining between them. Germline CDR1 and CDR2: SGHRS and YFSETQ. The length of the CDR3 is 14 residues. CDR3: CASSFFAPNEKLFF. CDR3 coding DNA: TGCGCCAGCAGCTTTTTTGCTCCTAATGAAAAACTGTTTTTT.

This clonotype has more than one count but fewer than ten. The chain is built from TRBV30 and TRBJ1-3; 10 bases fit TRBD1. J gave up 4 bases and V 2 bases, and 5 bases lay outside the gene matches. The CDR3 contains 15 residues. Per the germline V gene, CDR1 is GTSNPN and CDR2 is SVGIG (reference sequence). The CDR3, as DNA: TGTGCCTGGAGTCGACAGGGGGCATTCGGAAACACCATATATTTT. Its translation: CAWSRQGAFGNTIYF.

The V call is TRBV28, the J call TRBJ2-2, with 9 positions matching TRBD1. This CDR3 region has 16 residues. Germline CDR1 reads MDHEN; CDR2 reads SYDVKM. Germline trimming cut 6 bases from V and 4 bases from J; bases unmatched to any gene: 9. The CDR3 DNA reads TGTGCCAGCAGCCGGGACAGGGATCAGGGCACCGGGGAGCTGTTTTTT. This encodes CASSRDRDQGTGELFF.

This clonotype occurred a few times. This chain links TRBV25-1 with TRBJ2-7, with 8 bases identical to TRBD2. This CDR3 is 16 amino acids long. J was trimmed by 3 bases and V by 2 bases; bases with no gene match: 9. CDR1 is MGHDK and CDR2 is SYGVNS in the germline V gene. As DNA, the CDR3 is TGTGCCAGCAGTGAAACCAGCGGGAGTTCCTTCTACGAGCAGTACTTC. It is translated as CASSETSGSSFYEQYF.

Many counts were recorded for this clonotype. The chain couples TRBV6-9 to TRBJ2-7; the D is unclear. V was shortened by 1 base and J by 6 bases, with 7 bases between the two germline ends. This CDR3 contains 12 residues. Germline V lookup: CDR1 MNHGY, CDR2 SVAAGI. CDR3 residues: CASSYWGAEQYF. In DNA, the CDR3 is TGTGCCAGCAGTTATTGGGGTGCCGAGCAGTACTTC.

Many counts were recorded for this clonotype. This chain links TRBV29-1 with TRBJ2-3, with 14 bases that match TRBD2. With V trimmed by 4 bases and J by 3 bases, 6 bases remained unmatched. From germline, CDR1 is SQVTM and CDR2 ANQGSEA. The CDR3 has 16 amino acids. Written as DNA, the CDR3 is TGCAGCGTTGGAGCAAGACTAGCGGGAGGGACAGATACGCAGTATTTT. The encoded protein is CSVGARLAGGTDTQYF.